The next 6 T cell receptor beta chains were all read from a single sample in a study of T cells in localized non-small cell lung cancer. Here immunoSEQ multiplex PCR was the method, and the copy in TCRdb shows in-frame clones only, minus some. Among around 91,000 clones, around 90% were seen once, and the ten largest hold 15%. The sequencing used peripheral blood, collected before any cancer treatment. The receptor source for this set is a man aged 35 to 69 with stage I squamous cell lung carcinoma.

V usage is TRBV5-6 and J usage is TRBJ2-7; D assignment may be TRBD1 or TRBD2 (6 bases each). This CDR3 is built from 14 residues. V was pared by 4 bases and J by 9 bases, with 20 bases between. The germline V gene encodes CDR1 SGHDT and CDR2 YYEEEE. The DNA of the CDR3 is TGTGCCAGCAGCATCAGGGGTGCCGGGGGCGGGCAGTACTTC. It yields the protein CASSIRGAGGGQYF.

The chain uses TRBV4-3 and TRBJ2-1, with a possible D match to TRBD1 (7 bases). The CDR3 has 15 residues. The V end lost 0 bases, the J end lost 13 bases, and 19 bases lay between the germline ends. Germline CDR1 reads LGHNA; CDR2 reads YSLEER. CDR3 DNA: TGCGCCAGCAGCCAAGATGGGGGGCAGGGGGGACGACAGTTCTTC. Amino acids: CASSQDGGQGGRQFF.

In the case of this clone: Other DNA sequences in the sample encode the same CDR3. CDR3 in amino acids: CASSLTGGNTEAFF. The CDR3 DNA reads TGTGCCAGCAGTCTCACAGGGGGAAACACTGAAGCTTTCTTT. The chain has TRBV28 and TRBJ1-1; TRBD1 matches 8 bases. Per germline, CDR1 MDHEN and CDR2 SYDVKM. The ends lost 5 bases at V and 2 bases at J; junction bases unmatched: 4. This CDR3 has 14 amino acids.

This chain links TRBV9 with TRBJ2-5; weak D call: TRBD1 (5 bases). This CDR3 comprises 15 residues. Trimming removed 0 bases from V and 5 bases from J, with 14 bases in between. Germline V CDR1 and CDR2: SGDLS, YYNGEE. The CDR3 DNA sequence: TGTGCCAGCAGCGTAGCTGGCAGGGTTAGGGAGACCCAGTACTTC. Translating gives CASSVAGRVRETQYF.

V is TRBV5-8 and J is TRBJ2-3; D is undetermined. This CDR3 contains 15 residues. The V gene lost 0 bases and the J gene lost 5 bases, with 13 bases spanning the gap. In germline, CDR1 is SGHTS, CDR2 YDEGEE. The CDR3 region is CASSLEGVAGDTQYF. The CDR3 DNA follows: TGTGCCAGCAGCTTGGAAGGAGTTGCTGGAGATACGCAGTATTTT.

The rearrangement links TRBV19 to TRBJ1-5; TRBD1 matches 10 bases. Germline V gene sequence: CDR1 LNHDA, CDR2 SQIVND (reference sequence). The CDR3 is 15 residues long. The trim removed 6 bases at V and 6 bases at J, leaving 8 bases unmatched. The CDR3 here is CASRLPGQGSQPQHF. The CDR3 region has the DNA TGTGCCAGTAGGCTCCCGGGACAGGGGTCTCAGCCCCAGCATTTT.